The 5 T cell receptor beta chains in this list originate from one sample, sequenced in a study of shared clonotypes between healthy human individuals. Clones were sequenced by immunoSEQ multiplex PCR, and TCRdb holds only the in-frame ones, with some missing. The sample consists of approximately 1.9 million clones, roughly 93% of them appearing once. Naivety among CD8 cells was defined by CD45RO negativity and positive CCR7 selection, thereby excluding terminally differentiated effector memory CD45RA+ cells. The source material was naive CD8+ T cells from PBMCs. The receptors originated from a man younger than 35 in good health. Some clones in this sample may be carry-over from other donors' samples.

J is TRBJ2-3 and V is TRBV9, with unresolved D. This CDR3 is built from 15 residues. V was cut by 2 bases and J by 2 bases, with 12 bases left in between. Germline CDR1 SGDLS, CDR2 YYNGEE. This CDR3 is CASSVLKTHTDTQYF. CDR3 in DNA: TGTGCCAGCAGCGTTCTAAAAACCCACACAGATACGCAGTATTTT.

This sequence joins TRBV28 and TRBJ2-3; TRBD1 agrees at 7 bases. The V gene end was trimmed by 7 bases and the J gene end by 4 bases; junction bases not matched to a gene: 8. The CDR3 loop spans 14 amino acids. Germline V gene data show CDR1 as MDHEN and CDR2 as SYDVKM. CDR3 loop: CASNIDRAADTQYF. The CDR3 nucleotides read TGTGCCAGCAACATCGACAGGGCCGCAGATACGCAGTATTTT. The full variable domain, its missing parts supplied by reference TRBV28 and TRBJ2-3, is DVKVTQSSRYLVKRTGEKVFLECVQDMDHENMFWYRQDPGLGLRLIYFSYDVKMKEKGDIPEGYSVSREKKERFSLILESASTNQTSMYLCASNIDRAADTQYFGPGTRLTVL.

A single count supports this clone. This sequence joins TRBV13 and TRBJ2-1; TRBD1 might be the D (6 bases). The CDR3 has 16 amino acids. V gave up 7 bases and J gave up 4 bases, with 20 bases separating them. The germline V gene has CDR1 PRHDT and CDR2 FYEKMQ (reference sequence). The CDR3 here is CASTFVTGTGYNEQFF. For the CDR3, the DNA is TGTGCCAGCACCTTTGTTACAGGGACCGGATACAATGAGCAGTTCTTC.

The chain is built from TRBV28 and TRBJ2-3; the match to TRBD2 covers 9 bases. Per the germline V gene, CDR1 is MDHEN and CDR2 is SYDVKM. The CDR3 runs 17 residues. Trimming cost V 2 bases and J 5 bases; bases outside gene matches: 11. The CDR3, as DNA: TGTGCCAGCAGTTTAGTTAGGGAGCGGGAGGATGGAGATACGCAGTATTTT. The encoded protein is CASSLVREREDGDTQYF.

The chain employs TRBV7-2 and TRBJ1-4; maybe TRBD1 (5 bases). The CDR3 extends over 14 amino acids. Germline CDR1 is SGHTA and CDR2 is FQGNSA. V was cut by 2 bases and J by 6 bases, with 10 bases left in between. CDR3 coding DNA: TGTGCCAGCAGCTTACGGGGGAGGGATGAAAAACTGTTTTTT. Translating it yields CASSLRGRDEKLFF.